These 17 T cell receptor beta chains originate from one sample sequenced in a study of T cells in Graves' hyperthyroidism and ophthalmopathy. RNA transcripts yielded amplified TCR beta CDR3 regions. HTBI primers drove first-round RT-PCR of the TCR CDR3. TCRdb independently ran MiXCR on the multiplex PCR reads; one entry per CDR3 protein. The sample has under 450,000 distinct CDR3 sequences, around 14% seen once; the top ten hold roughly 7.4%. The specimen sequenced was blood. These receptors originate from a woman between 18 and 29 years old with Graves' hyperthyroidism.

This clonotype was seen only a few times. The CDR3 DNA sequence: TGCGCCAGCAGTTCGGACGGGGAGACCCAGTACTTC. Protein sequence: CASSSDGETQYF. This sequence joins TRBV5-1 and TRBJ2-5, with D hard to call. With 5 bases removed from V and 5 bases from J, the gap between germline ends came to 10 bases. There are 12 residues in the CDR3. Germline loops: CDR1 SGHRS, CDR2 YFSETQ.

In its sample, this clonotype was seen many times. The V and J genes are TRBV6-2 or TRBV6-3 and TRBJ2-5; possible D gene TRBD1, 6 bases. The CDR3 loop spans 13 amino acids. Trimming removed 6 bases at V and 5 bases at J, with 13 bases between. The germline V gene has CDR1 MNHEY and CDR2 SVGEGT. Here the CDR3 DNA reads TGTGCCAGCAGCCCCAGGGGCATTGAGACCCAGTACTTC. Translated, it gives CASSPRGIETQYF.

This clonotype was seen at least ten times. J is TRBJ1-2 and V is TRBV6-1, with D unclear. Trimming took off 6 bases at V and 4 bases at J, with 12 bases between the two ends. From germline, CDR1 is MNHNS and CDR2 SASEGT. This CDR3 spans 13 amino acids. CDR3 in DNA: TGTGCCAGCAGACATCATCAGCTCTATGGCTACACCTTC. Translation: CASRHHQLYGYTF.

The table lists this clonotype with many counts. The CDR3 nucleotides are TGTGCCAGCAGACTTCCGGGGAACACTGAAGCTTTCTTT. Translation: CASRLPGNTEAFF. The chain links TRBV12-3 or TRBV12-4 to TRBJ1-1; D unclear. The CDR3 loop spans 13 amino acids. V lost 6 bases to trimming and J lost 1 base, with 9 bases between them.

This clonotype showed up many times. The chain is built from TRBV2 and TRBJ2-1; D gene uncertain. Germline-derived CDR1 and CDR2 are SNHLY and FYNNEI. The V and J ends lost 5 bases and 10 bases respectively, with 15 bases between them. There are 13 residues in the CDR3. Here the CDR3 DNA reads TGTGCCAGCAGTCCCCGGACGCTCGGGGAGCAGTTCTTC. Encoded protein: CASSPRTLGEQFF.

This clonotype was seen at least ten times. The J gene is TRBJ1-1, the V gene TRBV24-1; no firm D call. CDR1 is KGHDR and CDR2 is SFDVKD in the germline V gene. The ends were cut back, 2 bases at V and 5 bases at J, with 11 bases in the middle. The CDR3 totals 14 residues. Here the CDR3 reads CATSDSQSGTEAFF. The CDR3 region has the DNA TGTGCCACCAGTGATTCTCAGAGTGGGACTGAAGCTTTCTTT.

This chain joins TRBV7-2 and TRBJ1-4; D is unresolved. With 0 bases removed from V and 5 bases from J, the gap between germline ends came to 10 bases. The CDR3 is 15 amino acids. Germline values: CDR1 SGHTA, CDR2 FQGNSA. CDR3 in amino acids: CASSLADVQNEKLFF. The DNA of the CDR3 is TGTGCCAGCAGCTTAGCAGACGTACAAAATGAAAAACTGTTTTTT. Drawing the rest from reference TRBV7-2 and TRBJ1-4, the complete variable domain is GAGVSQSPSNKVTEKGKDVELRCDPISGHTALYWYRQSLGQGLEFLIYFQGNSAPDKSGLPSDRFSAERTGGSVSTLTIQRTQQEDSAVYLCASSLADVQNEKLFFGSGTQLSVL.

In regard to this clonotype: The germline gene is not matched at one end of the junction; a read error may be the cause. The chain's CDR3 is CTSSRIPGPLIETQYF. DNA of the CDR3: TGTACCAGCAGCCGTATTCCGGGACCCCTTATCGAGACCCAGTACTTC. The chain is built from TRBV14 and TRBJ2-5, with D perhaps matching TRBD1 or TRBD2 (5 bases each). The CDR3 runs 16 residues. Germline CDR1 and CDR2: SGHDN and FVKESK.

This clonotype was found many times. This chain links TRBV20-1 with TRBJ2-5; 8 nucleotides match TRBD1. The germline CDR1 and CDR2 sequences are DFQATT and SNEGSKA (reference sequence). V lost 4 bases, J lost 6 bases, and 13 bases stayed unmatched. The CDR3 loop spans 15 amino acids. This CDR3 reads CSATPSGQGVKTQYF. In DNA form, the CDR3 reads TGCAGTGCTACTCCATCCGGACAGGGTGTAAAGACCCAGTACTTC.

The rearrangement links TRBV4-1 to TRBJ1-3; D is unclear. The CDR3 has 17 amino acids. Looked up from germline, CDR1 is MGHRA and CDR2 is YSYEKL. V lost 0 bases, J lost 0 bases, and 12 bases lay in between. The CDR3 nucleotides are TGCGCCAGCAGCCAAGAGTCCGGATCCCGCTCTGGAAACACCATATATTTT. Translation gives CASSQESGSRSGNTIYF.

This clonotype was detected many times. CDR3 nucleotide sequence: TGTGCCAGTCAGGGTCGCAATCAGCCCCAGCATTTT. Translated: CASQGRNQPQHF. This chain joins TRBV28 and TRBJ1-5, with a possible D match to TRBD1 (5 bases). This CDR3 has 12 residues. Germline lookup yields CDR1 MDHEN and CDR2 SYDVKM. The V and J ends lost 9 bases and 2 bases respectively, with 8 bases between them. Using reference TRBV28 and TRBJ1-5 for the parts outside the CDR3, the full variable domain is DVKVTQSSRYLVKRTGEKVFLECVQDMDHENMFWYRQDPGLGLRLIYFSYDVKMKEKGDIPEGYSVSREKKERFSLILESASTNQTSMYLCASQGRNQPQHFGDGTRLSIL.

There are a few counts of this clonotype. The CDR3 DNA sequence: TGTGCCAGCAGTGAATTGGGGGGCAGAATCGACGGGGAGCTGTTTTTT. Its protein product is CASSELGGRIDGELFF. The chain recombines TRBV25-1 with TRBJ2-2, with D perhaps being TRBD1 or TRBD2 (6 bases each). The CDR3 is made up of 16 amino acids. Per germline, CDR1 MGHDK and CDR2 SYGVNS. V gave up 1 base and J gave up 7 bases, with 16 bases separating them.

The CDR3 nucleotides read TGTGCCAGCAGCACCTACGGGACAGGGGTCTACGAGCAGTACTTC. This codes for CASSTYGTGVYEQYF. The chain links TRBV11-3 to TRBJ2-7; 10 bases match TRBD1. CDR3 length: 15 residues. Per the germline V gene, CDR1 is SGHNT and CDR2 is YENEEA. V gave up 5 bases and J gave up 3 bases; unmatched junction bases: 7.

This clonotype was seen at least ten times. The J gene is TRBJ1-6, the V gene TRBV20-1; the D gene is possibly TRBD1 (5 bases). The CDR3 is 14 residues long. Between the trimmed V and J ends, which lost 6 bases and 7 bases, there was a span of 16 bases. CDR1 and CDR2 from the germline V gene are DFQATT and SNEGSKA (reference sequence). The CDR3, as DNA: TGCAGTGCATTAACGGGACTGGGAAATTCACCCCTCCACTTT. It translates to CSALTGLGNSPLHF.

This sequence joins TRBV5-1 and TRBJ2-5; D ambiguous. The CDR3 extends over 14 amino acids. CDR1 SGHRS and CDR2 YFSETQ come from the germline V gene. V was cut by 0 bases and J by 2 bases, with 8 bases left in between. CDR3 amino acids: CASSLAVGQETQYF. CDR3 coding DNA: TGCGCCAGCAGCTTGGCCGTGGGACAAGAGACCCAGTACTTC.

The gene calls are TRBV30 and TRBJ2-1; 13 nucleotides align to TRBD2. The J call may be mistaken, given a closer DNA end match to TRBJ2-7. Per germline, CDR1 GTSNPN and CDR2 SVGIG (reference sequence). The CDR3 loop spans 15 amino acids. The CDR3 loop is CAWSVGLAGLNEQYF. The DNA of the CDR3 is TGTGCCTGGAGTGTGGGACTAGCGGGATTGAATGAGCAGTACTTC.

This clonotype showed up many times. V usage is TRBV20-1 and J usage is TRBJ1-1; TRBD1 matches 9 bases. J was trimmed by 4 bases and V by 1 base; bases with no gene match: 13. The CDR3 loop spans 17 amino acids. The V gene's germline CDR1 is DFQATT and CDR2 SNEGSKA (reference sequence). CDR3 nucleotide sequence: TGCAGTGCTAGAGGCTTCGGACAGGGGAGTTTGGTCACTGAAGCTTTCTTT. Its protein product is CSARGFGQGSLVTEAFF.